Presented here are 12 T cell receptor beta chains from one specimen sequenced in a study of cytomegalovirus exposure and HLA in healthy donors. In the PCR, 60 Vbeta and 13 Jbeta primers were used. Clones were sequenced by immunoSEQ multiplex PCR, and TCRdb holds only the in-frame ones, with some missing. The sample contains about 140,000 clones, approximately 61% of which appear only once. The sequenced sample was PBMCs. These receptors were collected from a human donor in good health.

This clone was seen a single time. This CDR3 is CASSLVAYRAPYEQYF. For the CDR3, the DNA is TGTGCCAGCAGCTTAGTTGCGTACAGGGCCCCCTACGAGCAGTACTTC. J is TRBJ2-7 and V is TRBV7-2; possible D gene TRBD1, 6 bases. Germline V lookup: CDR1 SGHTA, CDR2 FQGNSA. CDR3 length: 16 residues. V shed 1 base and J shed 2 bases, with 15 bases lying between them.

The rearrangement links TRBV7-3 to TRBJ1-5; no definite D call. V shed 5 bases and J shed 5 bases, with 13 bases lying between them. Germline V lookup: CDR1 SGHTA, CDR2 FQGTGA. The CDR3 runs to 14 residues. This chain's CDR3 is CASSHGGSYQPQHF. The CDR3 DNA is TGTGCCAGCAGCCACGGAGGGTCATATCAGCCCCAGCATTTT.

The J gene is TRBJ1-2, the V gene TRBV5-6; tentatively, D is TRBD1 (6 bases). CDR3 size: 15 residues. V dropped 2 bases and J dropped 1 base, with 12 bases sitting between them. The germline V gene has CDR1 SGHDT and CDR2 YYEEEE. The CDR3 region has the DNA TGTGCCAGCAGCTTAAACCCGGACAGTAACTATGGCTACACCTTC. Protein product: CASSLNPDSNYGYTF.

CDR3 coding DNA: TGTGCCAGCGGACTAGCGGGGGGGGCAGATACGCAGTATTTT. It codes for CASGLAGGADTQYF. The genes are TRBV27 and TRBJ2-3; 15 nucleotides match TRBD2. V was clipped by 8 bases and J by 4 bases; unmatched bases: 1. The CDR3 covers 14 residues. Germline V gene data show CDR1 as MNHEY and CDR2 as SMNVEV (reference sequence).

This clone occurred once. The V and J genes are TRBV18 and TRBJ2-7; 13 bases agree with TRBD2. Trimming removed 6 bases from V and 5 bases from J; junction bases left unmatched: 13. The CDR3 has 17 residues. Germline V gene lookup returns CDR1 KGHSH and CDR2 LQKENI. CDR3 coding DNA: TGTGCCAGCTCTGGACTAGCGGGAGAGGGAGAGGATGACGAGCAGTACTTC. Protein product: CASSGLAGEGEDDEQYF. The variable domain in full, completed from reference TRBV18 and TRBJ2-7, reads NAGVMQNPRHLVRRRGQEARLRCSPMKGHSHVYWYRQLPEEGLKFMVYLQKENIIDESGMPKERFSAEFPKEGPSILRIQQVVRGDSAAYFCASSGLAGEGEDDEQYFGPGTRLTVT.

The CDR3 here is CASSHDYFSYNEQFF. CDR3 nucleotides: TGTGCCAGCAGTCACGACTATTTCTCCTACAATGAGCAGTTCTTC. This sequence joins TRBV7-9 and TRBJ2-1, with a possible D match to TRBD2 (5 bases). Deletions cut 6 bases from V and 0 bases from J, with 12 bases between. There are 15 residues in the CDR3. Germline assignment: CDR1 SEHNR and CDR2 FQNEAQ (reference sequence).

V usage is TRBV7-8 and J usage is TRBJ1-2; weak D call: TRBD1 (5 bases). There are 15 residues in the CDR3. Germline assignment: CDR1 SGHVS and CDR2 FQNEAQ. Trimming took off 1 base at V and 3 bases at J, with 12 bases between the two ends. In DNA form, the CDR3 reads TGTGCCAGCAGCTTAGAAGGGGTCCCTTACTATGGCTACACCTTC. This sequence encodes CASSLEGVPYYGYTF.

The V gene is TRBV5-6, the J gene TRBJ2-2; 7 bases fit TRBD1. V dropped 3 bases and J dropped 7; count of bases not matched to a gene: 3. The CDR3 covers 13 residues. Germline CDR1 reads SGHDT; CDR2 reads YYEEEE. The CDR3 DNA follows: TGTGCCAGCAGCTATCGACAGGGCGGGGAGCTGTTTTTT. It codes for CASSYRQGGELFF.

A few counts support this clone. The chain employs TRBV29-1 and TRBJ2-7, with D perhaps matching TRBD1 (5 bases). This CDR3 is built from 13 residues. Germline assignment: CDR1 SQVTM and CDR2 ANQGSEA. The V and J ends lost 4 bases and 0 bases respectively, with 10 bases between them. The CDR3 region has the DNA TGCAGCGTTGGCGCAGGGTACTCCTACGAGCAGTACTTC. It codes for CSVGAGYSYEQYF.

CDR3 in amino acids: CASSPRGAGGLDTQYF. The CDR3 DNA follows: TGTGCCAGCAGCCCCAGAGGTGCAGGGGGCTTAGATACGCAGTATTTT. V gene TRBV14 combines with J gene TRBJ2-3; 8 nucleotides match TRBD1. Germline V lookup: CDR1 SGHDN, CDR2 FVKESK. The ends lost 4 bases at V and 5 bases at J; junction bases unmatched: 11. The CDR3 covers 16 residues.

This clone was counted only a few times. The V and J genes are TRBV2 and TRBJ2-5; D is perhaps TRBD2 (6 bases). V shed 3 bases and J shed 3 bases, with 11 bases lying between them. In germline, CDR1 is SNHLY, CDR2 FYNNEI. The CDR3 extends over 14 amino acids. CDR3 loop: CASSEGGYKETQYF. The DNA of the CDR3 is TGTGCCAGCAGTGAGGGGGGTTATAAAGAGACCCAGTACTTC. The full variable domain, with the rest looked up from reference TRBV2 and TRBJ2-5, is EPEVTQTPSHQVTQMGQEVILRCVPISNHLYFYWYRQILGQKVEFLVSFYNNEISEKSEIFDDQFSVERPDGSNFTLKIRSTKLEDSAMYFCASSEGGYKETQYFGPGTRLLVL.

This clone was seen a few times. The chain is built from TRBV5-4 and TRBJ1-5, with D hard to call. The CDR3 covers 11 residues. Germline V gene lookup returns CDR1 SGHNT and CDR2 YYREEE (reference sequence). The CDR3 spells CGARDNQPQHF. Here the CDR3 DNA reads TGTGGAGCGAGGGACAATCAGCCCCAGCATTTT. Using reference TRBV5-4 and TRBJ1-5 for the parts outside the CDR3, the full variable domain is ETGVTQSPTHLIKTRGQQVTLRCSSQSGHNTVSWYQQALGQGPQFIFQYYREEENGRGNFPPRFSGLQFPNYSSELNVNALELDDSALYLCGARDNQPQHFGDGTRLSIL.